Presented here are 8 T cell receptor beta chains from one specimen sequenced in a study of cytomegalovirus exposure and HLA in healthy donors (dated by TCRdb to 2016 to 2017). The library was produced with the immunoSEQ multiplex PCR assay. This immuneACCESS table, as held by TCRdb, lists in-frame sequences with V and J called but not all clones. Of the missing ones, under half trace to an unresolved V gene in checked studies; the others have no known cause. The sample contains 65,000 to 75,000 clones, roughly 95% of them found a single time. Clones ranked in the top ten supply over 3.5% of the sample. Sequencing input: PBMCs. These TCRs come from a woman aged 18-29 years in good health and CMV-seropositive.

This clone has only one observation. The chain recombines TRBV6-5 with TRBJ2-7, with 9 bases fitting TRBD2. Germline CDR1 reads MNHEY; CDR2 reads SVGAGI. The trim removed 5 bases at V and 7 bases at J, leaving 3 bases unmatched. The length of the CDR3 is 12 residues. The CDR3 protein is CASSLAGREQYF. CDR3 in DNA: TGTGCCAGCAGTCTAGCGGGACGGGAGCAGTACTTC.

The J gene is TRBJ2-1, the V gene TRBV6-1; no definite D call. Trimming shortened V by 8 bases and J by 4 bases, and 9 bases separated the two germline ends. This CDR3 has 12 amino acids. Germline lookup yields CDR1 MNHNS and CDR2 SASEGT. DNA for the CDR3: TGTGCCAGCCGTGCCGGTTACAATGAGCAGTTCTTC. Translation gives CASRAGYNEQFF.

The chain is built from TRBV9 and TRBJ2-5, with D perhaps TRBD2 (5 bases). The CDR3 covers 15 residues. Trimming took off 0 bases at V and 0 bases at J, with 9 bases between the two ends. Germline V gives CDR1 SGDLS, CDR2 YYNGEE. CDR3 in DNA: TGTGCCAGCAGCGTAGGACTAACCTACCAAGAGACCCAGTACTTC. Protein sequence: CASSVGLTYQETQYF.

Here the CDR3 DNA reads TGTGCCATAATCCGGGACAGACTCGCAGATACGCAGTATTTT. Translating it yields CAIIRDRLADTQYF. The chain uses TRBV6-5 and TRBJ2-3; 7 nucleotides match TRBD1. The CDR3 extends over 14 amino acids. Germline CDR1 reads MNHEY; CDR2 reads SVGAGI. V lost 10 bases and J lost 4; bases outside the gene matches: 11.

The V gene is TRBV4-1, the J gene TRBJ2-7; 10 nucleotides agree with TRBD2. V lost 5 bases to trimming and J lost 4 bases; unmatched junction nucleotides: 5. From germline, CDR1 is MGHRA and CDR2 YSYEKL. CDR3 length equals 14 residues. This CDR3 is CASSAASGSYEQYF. For the CDR3, the DNA is TGCGCCAGCAGCGCGGCTAGCGGGAGTTACGAGCAGTACTTC.

The V call is TRBV28, the J call TRBJ1-1; no clear D. This CDR3 region has 13 residues. The germline V gene has CDR1 MDHEN and CDR2 SYDVKM. Trimming took off 6 bases at V and 0 bases at J, with 8 bases between the two ends. The CDR3 reads CASSRRMNTEAFF. In nucleotides, the CDR3 is TGTGCCAGCAGCCGGCGGATGAACACTGAAGCTTTCTTT.

V usage is TRBV27 and J usage is TRBJ2-7; D gene uncertain. The CDR3 length is 19 residues. Germline V gene sequence: CDR1 MNHEY, CDR2 SMNVEV (reference sequence). Trimming took off 5 bases at V and 1 base at J, with 27 bases between the two ends. This CDR3 reads CASSPRGAPFLYSSYEQYF. The CDR3 region has the DNA TGTGCCAGCAGTCCCCGAGGAGCCCCATTCCTATACTCATCCTACGAGCAGTACTTC.

The V call is TRBV6-5, the J call TRBJ1-2; D call uncertain. CDR1 MNHEY and CDR2 SVGAGI come from the germline V gene. CDR3 size: 14 residues. Trimming took 5 bases from V and 3 from J, leaving 13 bases between them. This CDR3 reads CASSHSVSDYGYTF. In DNA, the CDR3 is TGTGCCAGCAGTCATTCAGTTTCCGACTATGGCTACACCTTC.